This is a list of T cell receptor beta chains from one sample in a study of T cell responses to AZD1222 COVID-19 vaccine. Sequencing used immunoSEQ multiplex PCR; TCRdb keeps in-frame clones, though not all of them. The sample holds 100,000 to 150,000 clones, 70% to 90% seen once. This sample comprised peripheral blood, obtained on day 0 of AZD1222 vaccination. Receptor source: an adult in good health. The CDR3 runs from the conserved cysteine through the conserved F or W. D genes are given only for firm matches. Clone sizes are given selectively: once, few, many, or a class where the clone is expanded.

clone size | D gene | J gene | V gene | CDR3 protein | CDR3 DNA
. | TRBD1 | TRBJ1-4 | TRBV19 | CASSQGQFNEKLFF | TGTGCCAGTAGTCAGGGACAGTTTAATGAAAAACTGTTTTTT
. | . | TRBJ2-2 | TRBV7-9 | CASQRGSLSSSTGELFF | TGTGCCAGCCAGCGAGGGTCGCTTTCATCCTCGACCGGGGAGCTGTTTTTT
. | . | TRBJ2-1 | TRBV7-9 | CASSLAGAASSYNEQFF | TGTGCCAGCAGCTTAGCCGGGGCTGCAAGCTCCTACAATGAGCAGTTCTTC
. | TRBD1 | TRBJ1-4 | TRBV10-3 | CAIRSGTGNEKLFF | TGTGCCATCAGGTCCGGGACAGGGAATGAAAAACTGTTTTTT
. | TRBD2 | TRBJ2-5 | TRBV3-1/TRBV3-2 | CASSLMASSRGAQYF | TGTGCCAGCAGTCTCATGGCTAGCTCACGGGGGGCCCAGTACTTC
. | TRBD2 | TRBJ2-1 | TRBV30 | CAWSIGLAGYNEQFF | TGTGCCTGGAGTATAGGATTAGCGGGGTACAATGAGCAGTTCTTC
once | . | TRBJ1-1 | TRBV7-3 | CASSTDRNTEAFF | TGTGCCAGCAGCACCGACAGGAACACTGAAGCTTTCTTT
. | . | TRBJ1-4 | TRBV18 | CASSPPGLGPSPNEKLFF | TGTGCCAGCTCACCCCCTGGTTTGGGCCCTAGCCCTAATGAAAAACTGTTTTTT
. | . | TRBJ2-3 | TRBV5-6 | CASSLSYGDTQYF | TGTGCCAGCAGCTTGAGTTATGGAGATACGCAGTATTTT
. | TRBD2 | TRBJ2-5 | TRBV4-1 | CASSQDSREGPETQYF | TGCGCCAGCAGCCAAGATTCGCGGGAGGGCCCAGAGACCCAGTACTTC
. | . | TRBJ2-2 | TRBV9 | CASRGAGSTGELFF | TGTGCCAGCAGGGGGGCAGGGAGTACCGGGGAGCTGTTTTTT
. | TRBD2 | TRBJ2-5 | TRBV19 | CASSIGGGETQYF | TGTGCCAGTAGTATAGGGGGGGGAGAGACCCAGTACTTC
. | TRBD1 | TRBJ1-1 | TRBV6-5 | CASLRKQGANTEAFF | TGTGCCAGTCTTCGGAAACAGGGGGCTAACACTGAAGCTTTCTTT
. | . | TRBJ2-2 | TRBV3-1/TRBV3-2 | CASSQVAGFGGELFF | TGTGCCAGCAGCCAAGTTGCAGGGTTCGGCGGGGAGCTGTTTTTT
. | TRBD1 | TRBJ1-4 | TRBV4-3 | CASSQGQGNEKLFF | TGCGCCAGCAGCCAAGGACAGGGGAATGAAAAACTGTTTTTT
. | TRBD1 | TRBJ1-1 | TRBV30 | CAWKRRDRVTEAFF | TGTGCCTGGAAACGCCGGGACAGGGTCACTGAAGCTTTCTTT
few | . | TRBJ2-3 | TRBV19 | CASKWRGLEPDTQYF | TGTGCCAGTAAATGGAGGGGTTTGGAGCCAGATACGCAGTATTTT
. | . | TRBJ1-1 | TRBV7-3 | CASSQGEDTEAFF | TGTGCCAGCAGTCAAGGGGAGGACACTGAAGCTTTCTTT
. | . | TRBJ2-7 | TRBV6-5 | CASSYVGRQGIYEQYF | TGTGCCAGCAGTTACGTGGGGAGGCAGGGGATCTACGAGCAGTACTTC
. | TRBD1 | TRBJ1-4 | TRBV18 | CASSSSGTEGLVFF | TGTGCCAGCTCCAGTTCTGGGACAGAAGGTTTGGTGTTTTTT
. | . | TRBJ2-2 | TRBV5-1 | CASIRGAGLSTGELFF | TGCGCCAGCATCAGGGGCGCGGGGCTAAGCACCGGGGAGCTGTTTTTT
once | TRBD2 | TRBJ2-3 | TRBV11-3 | CASSLGTSGGADTQYF | TGTGCCAGCAGCTTAGGGACTAGCGGCGGGGCAGATACGCAGTATTTT
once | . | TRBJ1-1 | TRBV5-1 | CASSTWTGMNTEAFF | TGCGCCAGCAGCACTTGGACGGGGATGAACACTGAAGCTTTCTTT
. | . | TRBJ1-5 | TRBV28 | CASSLREGYNQPQHF | TGTGCCAGCAGTTTGAGAGAGGGATATAATCAGCCCCAGCATTTT
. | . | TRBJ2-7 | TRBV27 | CASRSGPYEQYF | TGTGCCAGCAGGAGCGGACCCTACGAGCAGTACTTC
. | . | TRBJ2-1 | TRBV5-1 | CASSGVAFNEQFF | TGCGCCAGCAGCGGCGTGGCCTTCAATGAGCAGTTCTTC
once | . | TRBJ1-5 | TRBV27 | CASGGPPQPQHF | TGTGCCAGCGGTGGCCCGCCCCAGCCCCAGCATTTT
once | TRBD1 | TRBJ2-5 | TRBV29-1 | CSVEAGTVYRDF | TGCAGCGTTGAAGCGGGGACAGTTTACCGGGACTTC
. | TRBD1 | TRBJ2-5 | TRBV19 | CASSITGGASETQYF | TGTGCCAGTAGTATTACAGGGGGCGCGTCAGAGACCCAGTACTTC
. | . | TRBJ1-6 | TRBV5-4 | CASSLLVSTDYNSPLHF | TGTGCCAGCAGCTTGTTGGTATCGACAGACTATAATTCACCCCTCCACTTT
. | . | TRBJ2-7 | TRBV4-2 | CASSHRQFDYEQYF | TGTGCCAGCAGCCACCGACAGTTCGACTACGAGCAGTACTTC
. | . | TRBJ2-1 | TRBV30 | CAWSWMGGSYNEQFF | TGTGCCTGGAGTTGGATGGGGGGCTCCTACAATGAGCAGTTCTTC
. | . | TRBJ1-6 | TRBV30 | CAWSVSGLNSPLHF | TGTGCCTGGAGTGTATCCGGGCTGAATTCACCCCTCCACTTT
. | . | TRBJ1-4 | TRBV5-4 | CASSSQSLDEKLFF | TGTGCCAGCAGCTCGCAGAGTCTCGATGAAAAACTGTTTTTT
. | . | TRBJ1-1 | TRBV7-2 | CASSSIESGWTTEAFF | TGTGCCAGCAGCTCGATAGAGTCTGGTTGGACAACTGAAGCTTTCTTT
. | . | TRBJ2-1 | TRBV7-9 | CASSLGVYSGEQFF | TGTGCCAGCAGCTTGGGGGTTTATAGCGGTGAGCAGTTCTTC
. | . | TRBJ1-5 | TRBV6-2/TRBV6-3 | CASSYMGIFNQPQHF | TGTGCCAGCAGTTACATGGGAATCTTCAATCAGCCCCAGCATTTT
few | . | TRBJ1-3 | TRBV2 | CASRNPPSSGNTIYF | TGTGCCAGCAGGAACCCCCCATCCTCTGGAAACACCATATATTTT
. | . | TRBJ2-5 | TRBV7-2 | CASSLAGRAQETQYF | TGTGCCAGCAGCTTAGCGGGGCGGGCACAAGAGACCCAGTACTTC
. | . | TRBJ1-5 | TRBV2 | CASSQSGDQPQHF | TGTGCCAGCAGTCAATCCGGGGATCAGCCCCAGCATTTT
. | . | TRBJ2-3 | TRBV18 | CASSRGSTDTQYF | TGTGCCAGCTCACGCGGCTCTACAGATACGCAGTATTTT
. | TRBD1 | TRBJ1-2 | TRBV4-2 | CASSQPTNRGTGGGGYTF | TGTGCCAGCAGCCAACCTACCAATCGCGGGACAGGGGGCGGTGGCTACACCTTC
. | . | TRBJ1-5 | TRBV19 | CASSMHDGQPQHF | TGTGCCAGTAGTATGCATGACGGACAGCCCCAGCATTTT
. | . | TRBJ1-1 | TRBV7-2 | CASSLFQSGRNTEAFF | TGTGCCAGCAGCTTATTTCAATCTGGGAGGAATACTGAAGCTTTCTTT
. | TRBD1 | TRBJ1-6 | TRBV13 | CASSLTGLYNSPLHF | TGTGCCAGCAGCTTGACAGGGCTCTATAATTCACCCCTCCACTTT
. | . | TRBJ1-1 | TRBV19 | CASSAQVNTEAFF | TGTGCCAGTAGTGCCCAGGTGAACACTGAAGCTTTCTTT
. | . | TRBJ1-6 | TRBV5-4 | CASSLAAGGGLVANSPLHF | TGTGCCAGCAGCTTGGCAGCTGGGGGTGGCCTAGTAGCCAATTCACCCCTCCACTTT
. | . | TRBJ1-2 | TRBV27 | CASSTLLGGYTF | TGTGCCAGCAGCACTTTGTTGGGAGGCTACACCTTC
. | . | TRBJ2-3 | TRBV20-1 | CSASRNLGADTQYF | TGCAGTGCTAGTAGAAACCTGGGAGCAGATACGCAGTATTTT
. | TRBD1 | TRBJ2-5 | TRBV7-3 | CASSSGDRKETQYF | TGTGCCAGCAGCTCAGGGGACAGAAAAGAGACCCAGTACTTC
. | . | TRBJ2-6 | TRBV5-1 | CASSLSASGRGANVLTF | TGCGCCAGCAGCTTAAGTGCATCGGGCCGCGGGGCCAACGTCCTGACTTTC
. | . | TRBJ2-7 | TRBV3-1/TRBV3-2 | CASSQRGAGSEQYF | TGTGCCAGCAGCCAGCGTGGGGCTGGAAGCGAGCAGTACTTC
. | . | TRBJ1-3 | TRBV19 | CATAMGNSGNTIYF | TGTGCCACCGCCATGGGAAACTCTGGAAACACCATATATTTT
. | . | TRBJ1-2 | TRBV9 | CASRGSQTNYGYTF | TGTGCCAGCAGGGGGTCCCAGACTAACTATGGCTACACCTTC
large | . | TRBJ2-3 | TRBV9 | CASSVGWGRSDTQYF | TGTGCCAGCAGCGTAGGGTGGGGCCGGTCAGATACGCAGTATTTT
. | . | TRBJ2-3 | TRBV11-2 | CASSLQLGGGDTQYF | TGTGCCAGCAGCCTTCAACTAGGGGGGGGAGATACGCAGTATTTT
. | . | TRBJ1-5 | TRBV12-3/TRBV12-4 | CASSPGGNQPQHF | TGTGCCAGCAGCCCTGGGGGGAATCAGCCCCAGCATTTT